This T cell receptor (beta chain) was identified in a study of cytomegalovirus exposure and HLA in healthy donors. Looking at the study overall: One earlier analysis, a look at 150 million to 200 million T cells, found almost 120 million unique TCR beta sequences.

The PCR had 60 Vbeta and 13 Jbeta primers. The table came from immunoSEQ multiplex PCR; TCRdb's copy has only in-frame clones and leaves some out. The sample has 100,000 or so clones, 60% to 80% seen once; the top ten hold 3% to 3.5%. Whereas donors were nominally healthy upon sampling, unrecorded immune exposures were probable. The V gene's germline CDR1 is SGHTA and CDR2 FQGNSA. This CDR3 has 15 residues. The V gene lost 4 bases and the J gene lost 4 bases, with 16 bases spanning the gap. Study-level results: The classifier, whose performance was assessed in both the original and validation cohorts, reportedly diagnosed cytomegalovirus status with high specificity and sensitivity.

With respect to this clone: The antigen remains unidentified.

V gene TRBV7-2 combines with J gene TRBJ1-2; D gene unclear. The sequence was obtained from a man under 40 in good health and CMV-seronegative. The sample was PBMCs. In DNA, the CDR3 is TGTGCCAGCAGCTCCCGGGTAGGGAGTACCTATGGCTACACCTTC. Translation: CASSSRVGSTYGYTF.